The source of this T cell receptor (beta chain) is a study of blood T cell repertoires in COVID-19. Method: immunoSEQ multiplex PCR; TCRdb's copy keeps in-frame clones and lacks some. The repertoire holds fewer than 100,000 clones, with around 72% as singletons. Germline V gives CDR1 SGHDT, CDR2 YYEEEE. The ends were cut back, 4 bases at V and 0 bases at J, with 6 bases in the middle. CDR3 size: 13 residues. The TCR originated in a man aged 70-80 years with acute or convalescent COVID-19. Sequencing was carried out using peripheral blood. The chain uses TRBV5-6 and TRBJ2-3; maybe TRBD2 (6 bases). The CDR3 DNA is TGTGCCAGCAGCCTAGCGAGCACAGATACGCAGTATTTT. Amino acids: CASSLASTDTQYF.